This T cell receptor (beta chain) was recovered during a study of T cell responses to AZD1222 COVID-19 vaccine. Assay: immunoSEQ multiplex PCR; the TCRdb copy retains only in-frame clones and omits some. The repertoire holds approximately 150,000 clones, with about 90% as singletons. Specimen: peripheral blood, collected on day 0 of AZD1222 vaccination. This sequence was found in an adult in good health.

The CDR3, as DNA: TGCGCCAGCAGCTTCGACGGTAACACTGAAGCTTTCTTT. Amino acid sequence: CASSFDGNTEAFF. This chain connects TRBV5-1 to TRBJ1-1, with unresolved D. CDR1 is SGHRS and CDR2 is YFSETQ in the germline V gene. Between the trimmed V and J ends, which lost 2 bases and 2 bases, there was a span of 7 bases. The CDR3 extends over 13 amino acids.